This passage covers 32 T cell receptor beta chains from one sample sequenced in a study of CD8+CD57+ T cells in acquired aplastic anemia. The template for TCR beta VDJ and CDR3 sequence profiling was genomic DNA. MiXCR, applied by TCRdb to the reads, yields one record per CDR3 protein. The sample has 120,000 or so distinct CDR3 sequences, 30% to 45% seen once; the top ten hold about 2.7%. The sequenced patients had an expansion of CD8+CD57+ cells seen by flow cytometry. Material for sequencing was sorted CD4+, CD8+, or CD8+CD57+ T cells (not recorded which) from PBMCs. The receptor source for this set is a human donor with aplastic anemia.

As to this clonotype: This may stem from a read error, because a much larger clone lies one nucleotide away. This chain uses TRBV28 with TRBJ1-2, with 7 nucleotides matching TRBD1. From germline, CDR1 is MDHEN and CDR2 SYDVKM. The CDR3 spans 16 residues. Trimming removed 7 bases from V and 3 bases from J; junction bases left unmatched: 14. The CDR3 loop is CASTPSLVRGDYGYTF. In nucleotides, the CDR3 is TGTGCCAGCACCCCTTCTCTCGTCAGGGGGGACTATGGCTACACCTTC.

This clonotype occurred many times. This chain links TRBV19 with TRBJ1-4; D remains unclear. Trimming took 3 bases from V and 5 from J, leaving 13 bases between them. CDR3 length equals 15 residues. From germline, CDR1 is LNHDA and CDR2 SQIVND (reference sequence). The CDR3 nucleotides are TGTGCCAGTAGTATTGGCTGGACCGAAAATGAAAAACTGTTTTTT. It is translated as CASSIGWTENEKLFF.

In regard to this clonotype: This may be a read error: a much more frequent sequence differs by one nucleotide. The chain recombines TRBV13 with TRBJ1-3, with TRBD1 matching over 7 bases. CDR3 size: 14 residues. Germline V gene sequence: CDR1 PRHDT, CDR2 FYEKMQ (reference sequence). CDR3 loop: CASSLQGTGNTIHF. CDR3 coding DNA: TGTGCCAGCAGCCTACAGGGGACTGGAAACACCATACATTTT.

Note on this clonotype: The junction differs from germline at one of its ends, possibly a read error. The chain uses TRBV10-2 and TRBJ1-5; D is uncertain. The CDR3 consists of 14 residues. Germline lookup yields CDR1 WSHSY and CDR2 SAAADI. The CDR3 loop reads CASSTFGSNQPRHF. The CDR3, as DNA: TGTGCCAGCAGTACCTTTGGCTCCAATCAGCCCCGGCATTTT.

This clonotype was detected many times. V is TRBV5-1 and J is TRBJ1-2; TRBD1 is a possible D gene (6 bases). Germline CDR1 reads SGHRS; CDR2 reads YFSETQ. This CDR3 has 14 amino acids. The V end was cut by 3 bases, the J end by 4 bases, with 13 bases between. Here the CDR3 DNA reads TGCGCCAGCAGCTCGTTAGGGGGGGGCTATGGCTACACCTTC. This sequence encodes CASSSLGGGYGYTF. The complete variable domain, with remaining parts taken from reference TRBV5-1 and TRBJ1-2, reads KAGVTQTPRYLIKTRGQQVTLSCSPISGHRSVSWYQQTPGQGLQFLFEYFSETQRNKGNFPGRFSGRQFSNSRSEMNVSTLELGDSALYLCASSSLGGGYGYTFGSGTRLTVV.

V and J are TRBV7-2 and TRBJ1-2; possible D gene TRBD1, 5 bases. Germline V gene lookup returns CDR1 SGHTA and CDR2 FQGNSA. Trimming cost V 5 bases and J 6 bases, with 10 bases left between them. The CDR3 contains 12 residues. CDR3 nucleotide sequence: TGTGCCAGCAGCCGTGGGGGGGATGGCTACACCTTC. This sequence encodes CASSRGGDGYTF.

This clonotype was found many times. J is TRBJ2-1 and V is TRBV2; tentative D call: TRBD1 (6 bases). Germline V gene lookup returns CDR1 SNHLY and CDR2 FYNNEI. This CDR3 has 14 residues. Trimming cost V 5 bases and J 6 bases, with 14 bases left between them. The CDR3 nucleotides read TGTGCCAGCAGTACACTACAGGGTCTCAATGAGCAGTTCTTC. Translating it yields CASSTLQGLNEQFF.

This clonotype was seen a handful of times. This CDR3 is CASSILLNTEAFF. Written as DNA, the CDR3 is TGTGCCAGTAGTATCCTCTTGAACACTGAAGCTTTCTTT. This chain uses TRBV19 with TRBJ1-1, with D uncertain. CDR1 and CDR2 (germline): LNHDA, SQIVND (reference sequence). V gave up 3 bases and J gave up 0 bases, with 5 bases separating them. This CDR3 spans 13 amino acids.

There are many counts of this clonotype. J is TRBJ2-7 and V is TRBV6-1, with D unresolved. Germline CDR1 is MNHNS and CDR2 is SASEGT. With 1 base removed from V and 3 bases from J, the gap between germline ends came to 10 bases. The CDR3 is 14 amino acids. The CDR3 protein is CASSEGAQNYEQYV. The CDR3 DNA sequence: TGTGCCAGCAGTGAAGGGGCACAGAACTACGAGCAGTACGTC.

This clonotype occurred once. The V and J genes are TRBV24-1 and TRBJ1-1; 10 nucleotides align to TRBD1. Germline CDR1 and CDR2: KGHDR and SFDVKD. This CDR3 has 13 amino acids. J was trimmed by 9 bases and V by 5 bases; bases with no gene match: 5. CDR3 DNA: TGTGCCACCAGTGCCAGGGGACAGGGGAAAGCTTTCTTT. It specifies CATSARGQGKAFF.

This clonotype was seen ten or more times. The DNA of the CDR3 is TGTGCCAGCAGCATGGGACAGGCCAATTCACCCCTCCACTTT. It yields the protein CASSMGQANSPLHF. The chain carries TRBV27 and TRBJ1-6, with 8 bases fitting TRBD1. The CDR3 has 14 residues. Germline CDR1 reads MNHEY; CDR2 reads SMNVEV (reference sequence). V lost 6 bases to trimming and J lost 7 bases; unmatched junction nucleotides: 5.

The sample holds many counts of this clonotype. The CDR3 is CSAREATGRVGRTRTDTQYF. Written as DNA, the CDR3 is TGCAGTGCTAGAGAGGCGACAGGGCGGGTCGGGAGAACAAGGACAGATACGCAGTATTTT. The rearrangement links TRBV20-1 to TRBJ2-3, with D perhaps TRBD1 (7 bases). The V and J ends lost 0 bases and 3 bases respectively, with 28 bases between them. The germline V gene has CDR1 DFQATT and CDR2 SNEGSKA (reference sequence). This CDR3 has 20 residues.

The V and J genes are TRBV2 and TRBJ1-6, with D hard to call. This CDR3 is built from 14 residues. V was clipped by 1 base and J by 9 bases, with 10 bases between them. CDR1 and CDR2 from the germline V gene are SNHLY and FYNNEI. CDR3 sequence (DNA): TGTGCCAGCAGTGAAGGGTCCTTAGGTTCACCCCTCCACTTT. Protein sequence: CASSEGSLGSPLHF.

Worth noting for this clonotype: One base away lies a much larger clone, so this may be a sequencing read error. The chain recombines TRBV6-1 with TRBJ2-5; D gene ambiguous. CDR3 length: 14 amino acids. Trimming pared 6 bases from V and 2 bases from J, leaving 13 bases between. Germline V gene data show CDR1 as MNHNS and CDR2 as SASEGT. The CDR3 bases are TGTGCCAGCAGCCGGCCCGGTCTACAAGAGACCCAGTACTTC. Translation: CASSRPGLQETQYF.

The chain uses TRBV29-1 and TRBJ1-6, with 8 bases aligning to TRBD1. This CDR3 spans 13 amino acids. V shed 8 bases and J 8 bases; nucleotides not matched to a gene: 8. Germline loops: CDR1 SQVTM, CDR2 ANQGSEA. CDR3 bases: TGCAGCTTGACGACAGGGGCCTATTCACCCCTCCACTTT. Amino acids: CSLTTGAYSPLHF.

Ten or more counts support this clonotype. V and J are TRBV7-9 and TRBJ1-1; D not resolved. V lost 5 bases, J lost 5 bases, and 15 bases lay in between. In germline, CDR1 is SEHNR, CDR2 FQNEAQ (reference sequence). This CDR3 has 14 residues. The CDR3: CASSPMGRLTEAFF. The CDR3 nucleotides read TGTGCCAGCAGCCCCATGGGCCGCCTGACTGAAGCTTTCTTT. Full variable domain (outside the CDR3, taken from reference TRBV7-9 and TRBJ1-1): DTGVSQNPRHKITKRGQNVTFRCDPISEHNRLYWYRQTLGQGPEFLTYFQNEAQLEKSRLLSDRFSAERPKGSFSTLEIQRTEQGDSAMYLCASSPMGRLTEAFFGQGTRLTVV.

This clonotype occurred many times. The chain is built from TRBV6-2 or TRBV6-3 and TRBJ2-7, with D uncertain. Germline V CDR1 and CDR2: MNHEY, SVGEGT. Deletions cut 6 bases from V and 0 bases from J, with 12 bases between. The CDR3 is 14 residues long. The CDR3 here is CASRDGGISYEQYF. The CDR3 coding sequence is TGTGCCAGCAGGGATGGCGGTATCTCCTACGAGCAGTACTTC.

The chain couples TRBV2 to TRBJ2-3, with unresolved D. The CDR3 length is 12 residues. In germline, CDR1 is SNHLY, CDR2 FYNNEI. Trimming took off 7 bases at V and 11 bases at J, with 16 bases between the two ends. The CDR3 sequence is CASNLEVGEQYF. CDR3 bases: TGTGCCAGCAATCTTGAGGTCGGTGAGCAGTATTTT. Based on the CDR3 plus reference TRBV2 and TRBJ2-3, the full variable domain is EPEVTQTPSHQVTQMGQEVILRCVPISNHLYFYWYRQILGQKVEFLVSFYNNEISEKSEIFDDQFSVERPDGSNFTLKIRSTKLEDSAMYFCASNLEVGEQYFGPGTRLTVL.

This clonotype was counted at least ten times. CDR3 DNA: TGTGCCACCAGTGATCCCCAAAGGCAGGGGATGCTGTTCTTC. The encoded protein is CATSDPQRQGMLFF. This chain links TRBV24-1 with TRBJ2-1; D is perhaps TRBD1 (6 bases). CDR3 size: 14 residues. Deletions cut 3 bases from V and 15 bases from J, with 20 bases between. Germline values: CDR1 KGHDR, CDR2 SFDVKD.

With regard to this clonotype: The junction departs from the called germline gene at one end, perhaps through a read error. The rearrangement joins TRBV29-1 to TRBJ2-2, with D perhaps assigned TRBD1 or TRBD2 (5 bases each). This CDR3 comprises 13 residues. The germline CDR1 and CDR2 sequences are SQVTM and ANQGSEA. Here the CDR3 DNA reads TGCAGCGCCGGGACGGCGAACACCGGGGAGCTGTTTTTC. Protein product: CSAGTANTGELFF.

This clonotype was found many times. The chain links TRBV20-1 to TRBJ1-1; the D is unclear. This CDR3 spans 13 amino acids. Germline CDR1 and CDR2: DFQATT and SNEGSKA (reference sequence). Trimming stripped 7 bases from V and 4 bases from J, with 16 bases between. This CDR3 is CSDHGRTPTEAFF. As DNA, the CDR3 is TGCAGTGACCACGGGAGGACCCCCACTGAAGCTTTCTTT.

In this sample, this clonotype turned up once. This chain links TRBV5-1 with TRBJ1-6; unclear D gene. CDR3 length equals 15 residues. Germline lookup yields CDR1 SGHRS and CDR2 YFSETQ. V lost 1 base, J lost 9 bases, and 14 bases lay in between. Here the CDR3 DNA reads TGCGCCAGCAGCTTGACGCAAGGACCGAGTTCACCCCTCCACTTT. This sequence encodes CASSLTQGPSSPLHF.

V gene TRBV29-1 combines with J gene TRBJ1-5; a possible D gene is TRBD1 (6 bases). This CDR3 is 17 amino acids long. The V end was cut by 4 bases, the J end by 0 bases, with 19 bases between. Germline V gene sequence: CDR1 SQVTM, CDR2 ANQGSEA. Here the CDR3 DNA reads TGCAGCGTTGTATTGGGTGGCAGGGGAGATAGCAATCAGCCCCAGCATTTT. Its translation: CSVVLGGRGDSNQPQHF.

This clonotype was seen ten or more times. This rearrangement joins TRBV11-1 to TRBJ1-2; 9 bases are a match to TRBD1. The CDR3 has 17 amino acids. Germline CDR1 and CDR2: SGHAT and FQDESV (reference sequence). After removal of 5 bases from V and 4 bases from J, the junction contained 14 bases not matched to a gene. DNA of the CDR3: TGTGCCAGCAGCGTCGGGACAGGGTGGGGGATAATCTATGGCTACACCTTC. The encoded protein is CASSVGTGWGIIYGYTF. Using reference TRBV11-1 and TRBJ1-2 for the parts outside the CDR3, the full variable domain is EAEVAQSPRYKITEKSQAVAFWCDPISGHATLYWYRQILGQGPELLVQFQDESVVDDSQLPKDRFSAERLKGVDSTLKIQPAELGDSAMYLCASSVGTGWGIIYGYTFGSGTRLTVV.

This chain uses TRBV9 with TRBJ2-7; 8 bases are a match to TRBD1. The CDR3 extends over 14 amino acids. J was trimmed by 6 bases and V by 4 bases; bases with no gene match: 9. CDR1 is SGDLS and CDR2 is YYNGEE in the germline V gene. The CDR3 protein is CASSPRQGAGEQYF. CDR3 in DNA: TGTGCCAGCAGCCCCCGGCAGGGGGCGGGCGAGCAGTACTTC.

In its sample, this clonotype was seen many times. The chain couples TRBV3-1 to TRBJ2-7, with D perhaps TRBD2 (6 bases). V lost 6 bases, J lost 9 bases, and 18 bases lay in between. Germline CDR1 and CDR2: LGHDT and YNNKEL (reference sequence). The CDR3 sequence is 13 residues long. The CDR3 sequence is CASRGRPGEGQYF. The CDR3 DNA follows: TGTGCCAGCAGAGGACGGCCGGGGGAAGGGCAGTACTTC.

This clonotype was counted many times. The V gene is TRBV7-9, the J gene TRBJ1-2; 9 bases map to TRBD1. This CDR3 has 14 residues. Germline loops: CDR1 SEHNR, CDR2 FQNEAQ (reference sequence). Trimming removed 5 bases from V and 5 bases from J; junction bases left unmatched: 6. CDR3: CASSPRDRGYGYTF. CDR3 in DNA: TGTGCCAGCAGCCCCCGAGACAGGGGGTATGGCTACACCTTC.

The V gene is TRBV5-1, the J gene TRBJ2-6, with D perhaps matching TRBD2 (5 bases). CDR3 length equals 16 residues. The V end lost 2 bases, the J end lost 4 bases, and 13 bases lay between the germline ends. Germline-derived CDR1 and CDR2 are SGHRS and YFSETQ. The CDR3 sequence is CASSFDPGSGANVLTF. The CDR3 nucleotides are TGCGCCAGCAGCTTCGATCCGGGATCCGGGGCCAACGTCCTGACTTTC.

As regards this clonotype: A much larger clone differs from this one at a single base, so this may be a read error. The genes are TRBV4-2 and TRBJ1-1; D not certain. Looked up from germline, CDR1 is LGHNA and CDR2 is YNFKEQ. The CDR3 totals 15 residues. As DNA, the CDR3 is TGTGCCAGCAGCCAAGAGGAGAGGGCCCACACTGGAGCTTTCTTT. It specifies CASSQEERAHTGAFF.

This clonotype came up many times. The rearrangement joins TRBV4-1 to TRBJ1-1; 9 nucleotides agree with TRBD1. J gave up 2 bases and V 3 bases, and 10 bases lay outside the gene matches. Germline assignment: CDR1 MGHRA and CDR2 YSYEKL. The CDR3 runs 17 residues. CDR3 nucleotide sequence: TGCGCCAGCAGCCAGCCGGGACAGGGAAGGTTAAACACTGAAGCTTTCTTT. This encodes CASSQPGQGRLNTEAFF.

Many counts were recorded for this clonotype. The chain recombines TRBV6-1 with TRBJ2-3; D is unresolved. V lost 2 bases to trimming and J lost 1 base, with 1 base between them. This CDR3 comprises 12 residues. Germline V lookup: CDR1 MNHNS, CDR2 SASEGT. The CDR3 region has the DNA TGTGCCAGCAGTGAACGCACAGATACGCAGTATTTT. Translating it yields CASSERTDTQYF.

This chain uses TRBV4-1 with TRBJ1-1, with unresolved D. The CDR3 loop spans 14 amino acids. Trimming cost V 3 bases and J 1 base, with 9 bases left between them. Looked up from germline, CDR1 is MGHRA and CDR2 is YSYEKL. The DNA of the CDR3 is TGCGCCAGCAGCCACCCTGTGGAGAACACTGAAGCTTTCTTT. Protein sequence: CASSHPVENTEAFF.